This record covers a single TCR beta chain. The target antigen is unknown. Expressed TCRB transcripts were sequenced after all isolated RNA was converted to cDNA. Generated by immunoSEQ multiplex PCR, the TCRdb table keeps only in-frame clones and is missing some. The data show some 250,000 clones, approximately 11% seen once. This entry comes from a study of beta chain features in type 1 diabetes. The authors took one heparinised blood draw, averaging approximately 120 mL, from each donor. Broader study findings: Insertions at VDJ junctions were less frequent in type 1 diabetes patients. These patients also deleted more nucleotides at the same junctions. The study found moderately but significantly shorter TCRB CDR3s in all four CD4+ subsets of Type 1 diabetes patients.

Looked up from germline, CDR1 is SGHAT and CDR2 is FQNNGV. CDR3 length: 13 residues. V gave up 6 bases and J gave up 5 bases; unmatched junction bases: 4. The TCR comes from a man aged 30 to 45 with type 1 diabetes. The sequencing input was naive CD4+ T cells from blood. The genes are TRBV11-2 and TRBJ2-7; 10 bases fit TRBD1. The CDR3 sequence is CASRLTGGDEQYF. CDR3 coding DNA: TGTGCCAGCAGACTGACAGGGGGCGACGAGCAGTACTTC. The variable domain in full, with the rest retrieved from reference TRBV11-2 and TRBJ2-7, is EAGVAQSPRYKIIEKRQSVAFWCNPISGHATLYWYQQILGQGPKLLIQFQNNGVVDDSQLPKDRFSAERLKGVDSTLKIQPAKLEDSAVYLCASRLTGGDEQYFGPGTRLTVT.